These 17 T cell receptor beta chains share one sample of origin, sequenced in a study of cytomegalovirus exposure and HLA in healthy donors. PCR involved 60 Vbeta and 13 Jbeta primers. Libraries were prepared by immunoSEQ multiplex PCR; TCRdb keeps only in-frame clonotypes and omits some of them. The profile covers 200,000 or so clones, with less than 90% appearing a single time and 0.25% to 0.3% taken by the ten largest. The sequenced sample consisted of PBMCs. The receptors stem from a boy between 5 and 17 years old in good health and CMV-seronegative.

The V call is TRBV6-6, the J call TRBJ2-2; the match to TRBD2 covers 7 bases. CDR3 size: 14 residues. The V segment lost 6 bases and the J segment 5 bases; nucleotides outside the gene matches: 6. The germline V gene encodes CDR1 MNHNY and CDR2 SVGAGI (reference sequence). CDR3 protein: CASSLSGETGELFF. Written as DNA, the CDR3 is TGTGCCAGCAGCCTAAGCGGGGAGACCGGGGAGCTGTTTTTT.

The chain uses TRBV6-1 and TRBJ2-5; D might be TRBD2 (7 bases). V gave up 3 bases and J gave up 11 bases, with 31 bases separating them. The CDR3 covers 18 residues. Germline V gives CDR1 MNHNS, CDR2 SASEGT. The CDR3 loop is CASSDLGWGGRGYREQYF. The CDR3 DNA reads as TGTGCCAGCAGTGACCTAGGTTGGGGGGGCCGGGGATATCGGGAGCAGTACTTC.

The chain links TRBV11-3 to TRBJ2-7; 9 nucleotides align to TRBD1. The germline CDR1 and CDR2 sequences are SGHNT and YENEEA. The CDR3 has 13 amino acids. V lost 5 bases, J lost 3 bases, and 2 bases stayed unmatched. DNA of the CDR3: TGTGCCAGCAGCGCGACAGGGGGCTACGAGCAGTACTTC. As protein: CASSATGGYEQYF.

This sequence joins TRBV6-1 and TRBJ1-5; D unclear. Deletions cut 2 bases from V and 0 bases from J, with 23 bases between. Looked up from germline, CDR1 is MNHNS and CDR2 is SASEGT. The length of the CDR3 is 20 residues. The CDR3 DNA is TGTGCCAGCAGTGAACCTCAACCCTCAAAAAACCACTATAGCAATCAGCCCCAGCATTTT. This translates into CASSEPQPSKNHYSNQPQHF.

V and J are TRBV15 and TRBJ2-7; tentative D call: TRBD2 (5 bases). Germline V gene lookup returns CDR1 LNHNV and CDR2 YYDKDF (reference sequence). The CDR3 consists of 11 residues. V dropped 8 bases and J dropped 3 bases, with 8 bases sitting between them. In DNA form, the CDR3 reads TGTGCCACCGCCGGGAACTACGAGCAGTACTTC. It codes for CATAGNYEQYF.

The chain couples TRBV6-6 to TRBJ1-4, with 10 bases identical to TRBD1. J gave up 8 bases and V 5 bases, and 8 bases lay outside the gene matches. Per germline, CDR1 MNHNY and CDR2 SVGAGI (reference sequence). This CDR3 has 15 amino acids. As DNA, the CDR3 is TGTGCCAGCAGTGACAGGGGGCGCGTTTGGGAAAAACTGTTTTTT. This translates into CASSDRGRVWEKLFF.

Only one count was recorded for this clone. V gene TRBV10-3 combines with J gene TRBJ2-1; 9 nucleotides line up with TRBD1. The J segment lost 7 bases and the V segment lost 7 bases, leaving 2 bases of the junction unmatched. The CDR3 extends over 12 amino acids. The germline gives CDR1 ENHRY, CDR2 SYGVKD. CDR3 residues: CAITGTGNEQFF. DNA for the CDR3: TGTGCCATCACCGGGACAGGGAATGAGCAGTTCTTC.

J is TRBJ2-1 and V is TRBV6-4; 11 nucleotides line up with TRBD2. With 0 bases clipped from V and 4 bases from J, the junction kept 2 bases outside the gene matches. In germline, CDR1 is MRHNA, CDR2 SNTAGT. CDR3 size: 16 residues. CDR3 sequence: CASSDSGTSGYNEQFF. DNA of the CDR3: TGTGCCAGCAGTGACTCCGGGACTAGCGGTTACAATGAGCAGTTCTTC.

The chain employs TRBV7-2 and TRBJ1-5; D is undetermined. V shed 2 bases and J shed 0 bases, with 5 bases lying between them. CDR1 is SGHTA, CDR2 FQGNSA, per germline. CDR3 size: 14 residues. CDR3 nucleotides: TGTGCCAGCAGCTTAATCTATAGCAATCAGCCCCAGCATTTT. Its translation is CASSLIYSNQPQHF.

The rearrangement links TRBV7-8 to TRBJ2-5; 13 positions agree with TRBD2. Per germline, CDR1 SGHVS and CDR2 FQNEAQ. The CDR3 sequence is 15 residues long. V shed 4 bases and J 4 bases; nucleotides not matched to a gene: 3. CDR3 loop: CASSSRLAGGETQYF. Here the CDR3 DNA reads TGTGCCAGCAGCTCCCGACTAGCGGGAGGAGAGACCCAGTACTTC.

This chain joins TRBV4-2 and TRBJ2-1; D is unclear. Germline V lookup: CDR1 LGHNA, CDR2 YNFKEQ. This CDR3 contains 14 residues. The V end was cut by 0 bases, the J end by 8 bases, with 11 bases between. The CDR3 nucleotides read TGTGCCAGCAGCCAAGATTCCCCAAGCGATGAGCAGTTCTTC. Encoded protein: CASSQDSPSDEQFF.

In DNA form, the CDR3 reads TGTGCCAGCAGCACCGACAGGGGGGATCAGCCCCAGCATTTT. This codes for CASSTDRGDQPQHF. The chain employs TRBV7-8 and TRBJ1-5; 9 bases match TRBD1. J gave up 5 bases and V 5 bases, and 4 bases lay outside the gene matches. The germline V gene encodes CDR1 SGHVS and CDR2 FQNEAQ. The CDR3 has 14 amino acids.

This clone was observed a few times. The chain carries TRBV4-2 and TRBJ2-6, with TRBD1 matching 9 bases. This CDR3 contains 17 residues. Unmatched junction bases numbered 7, after V lost 3 bases and J lost 4 bases. Germline V gives CDR1 LGHNA, CDR2 YNFKEQ. The CDR3 sequence is CASSQVQGASGANVLTF. The CDR3 region has the DNA TGTGCCAGCAGCCAGGTACAGGGGGCGTCGGGGGCCAACGTCCTGACTTTC.

On this clone: A read error may produce the germline difference seen at one junction end. This sequence joins TRBV7-7 and TRBJ1-1; D possibly corresponds to TRBD1 (6 bases). Germline values: CDR1 SSHAT, CDR2 FNYEAQ (reference sequence). The CDR3 runs 13 residues. CDR3 in amino acids: CASSLSTGTEAFF. DNA of the CDR3: TGTGCTAGCAGCTTATCGACAGGTACTGAAGCTTTCTTT. The whole variable domain, remainder taken from reference TRBV7-7 and TRBJ1-1, is GAGVSQSPRYKVTKRGQDVTLRCDPISSHATLYWYQQALGQGPEFLTYFNYEAQPDKSGLPSDRFSAERPEGSISTLTIQRTEQRDSAMYRCASSLSTGTEAFFGQGTRLTVV.

V and J are TRBV2 and TRBJ1-5; no reliable D call. CDR1 is SNHLY and CDR2 is FYNNEI in the germline V gene. The CDR3 has 13 amino acids. Trimming cost V 6 bases and J 1 base, with 7 bases left between them. The chain's CDR3 is CASRSGSNQPQHF. Here the CDR3 DNA reads TGTGCCAGCAGATCGGGGAGCAATCAGCCCCAGCATTTT. Drawing the rest from reference TRBV2 and TRBJ1-5, the complete variable domain is EPEVTQTPSHQVTQMGQEVILRCVPISNHLYFYWYRQILGQKVEFLVSFYNNEISEKSEIFDDQFSVERPDGSNFTLKIRSTKLEDSAMYFCASRSGSNQPQHFGDGTRLSIL.

The rearrangement links TRBV4-1 to TRBJ2-2; D not resolved. Trimming cost V 0 bases and J 3 bases, with 14 bases left between them. Germline V gene data show CDR1 as MGHRA and CDR2 as YSYEKL. The CDR3 runs 17 residues. Here the CDR3 reads CASSQERPRGYTGELFF. In DNA form, the CDR3 reads TGCGCCAGCAGCCAAGAGCGGCCTCGAGGATACACCGGGGAGCTGTTTTTT.

The chain couples TRBV28 to TRBJ1-1; a weak D match, TRBD1 (5 bases). This CDR3 region has 15 residues. In germline, CDR1 is MDHEN, CDR2 SYDVKM. Trimming shortened V by 3 bases and J by 0 bases, and 11 bases separated the two germline ends. CDR3 sequence reads: CASSLGGSMNTEAFF. The CDR3 DNA reads TGTGCCAGCAGTTTGGGGGGATCCATGAACACTGAAGCTTTCTTT.